This T cell receptor beta chain was recorded in a study of blood T cell repertoires in COVID-19. Across the study: The analysed material was cDNA or gDNA that came from T cells, B-cell-depleted T cells, or PBMCs.

Trimming shortened V by 10 bases and J by 0 bases, and 12 bases separated the two germline ends. Germline CDR1 is LNHDA and CDR2 is SQIVND (reference sequence). This CDR3 contains 13 residues. Assay used: immunoSEQ multiplex PCR; TCRdb lists only in-frame clones, some missing. The sample comprises some 200,000 clones, around 81% of which are singletons, and around 7.5% rests with the top ten. On this clone: The same CDR3 can be traced to other DNA sequences in this sample.

Which cohort a participant joined came from the clinical history participants gave. This rearrangement joins TRBV19 to TRBJ1-2; D not resolved. The receptor was derived from a man aged 35-49 years who had recovered from COVID-19. The sequenced sample was PBMCs or T cells enriched from blood (not recorded which). In DNA form, the CDR3 reads TGTGCCACGGGAGACCGGGCTAACTATGGCTACACCTTC. Its translation: CATGDRANYGYTF.